The sequence of this T cell receptor (beta chain) was determined in a study of OX40 agonist ivuxolimab in advanced cancers. The repertoire was sequenced with immunoSEQ multiplex PCR; TCRdb's copy has only in-frame clones and lacks some. The repertoire holds over 95,000 clones, roughly 95% seen once, with around 2% in the top ten. Overall study results and limits: Some of the nonresponding patients also showed low levels of normalized T-cell clonal expansion.

On this clone itself: The antigen is unknown.

No patient had autoimmune disease or received systemic immunosuppression. The CDR3 extends over 15 amino acids. Trimming shortened V by 4 bases and J by 2 bases, and 11 bases separated the two germline ends. Germline values: CDR1 MDHEN, CDR2 SYDVKM. The chain uses TRBV28 and TRBJ1-4, with no clear D. The clonotype originates from an adult with an advanced solid tumor such as melanoma, head and neck, liver or kidney cancer. This specimen consisted of CD4+ or CD8+ T cells sorted from blood, obtained in a trial of the OX40 agonist ivuxolimab. The CDR3 DNA follows: TGTGCCAGCAGTTCCCGATACGGTACTAATGAAAAACTGTTTTTT. Translated: CASSSRYGTNEKLFF.